What follows are 29 T cell receptor beta chains derived from one specimen sequenced in a study of control samples from healthy donors and cancer patients. TCRdb keeps only in-frame clones here, not all; method: immunoSEQ multiplex PCR. The sample lists about 190,000 clones; around 90% were seen once. Material for sequencing was blood. The receptor set was obtained from a young man in good health.

Comment on this clone: Other DNA sequences of this sample code for an identical CDR3. The genes are TRBV12-3 or TRBV12-4 and TRBJ1-5, with D possibly being TRBD1 (5 bases). Trimming took 3 bases from V and 6 from J, leaving 6 bases between them. The CDR3 sequence is 12 residues long. The DNA for the CDR3 is TGTGCCAGCAGTTTGGGGGGTCAGCCCCAGCATTTT. This sequence encodes CASSLGGQPQHF.

The CDR3: CASSRQGHEQYF. CDR3 sequence (DNA): TGTGCCAGCAGCCGACAGGGACACGAGCAGTACTTC. This chain connects TRBV7-9 to TRBJ2-7; 7 bases fit TRBD1. The CDR3 runs 12 residues. The germline gives CDR1 SEHNR, CDR2 FQNEAQ (reference sequence). The V gene end was trimmed by 5 bases and the J gene end by 5 bases; junction bases not matched to a gene: 3.

Comment on this clone: Different DNA sequences within this sample yield the same CDR3. The chain joins TRBV5-1 to TRBJ2-2; 13 nucleotides match TRBD2. This CDR3 has 16 residues. Unmatched junction bases numbered 2, after V lost 0 bases and J lost 6 bases. CDR1 SGHRS and CDR2 YFSETQ come from the germline V gene. This chain's CDR3 is CASSLGLAGGAGELFF. CDR3 DNA: TGCGCCAGCAGCTTGGGACTAGCGGGGGGTGCCGGGGAGCTGTTTTTT.

V is TRBV10-1 and J is TRBJ1-1, with D maybe TRBD1 (5 bases). CDR3 size: 13 residues. Trimming stripped 3 bases from V and 6 bases from J, with 11 bases between. CDR1 is WNHNN and CDR2 is SYGVQD in the germline V gene (reference sequence). CDR3 protein: CASSDQRGAEAFF. The DNA of the CDR3 is TGCGCCAGCAGTGACCAACGGGGGGCTGAAGCTTTCTTT.

J is TRBJ2-7 and V is TRBV6-2 or TRBV6-3; TRBD2 aligns across 7 bases. The CDR3 extends over 15 amino acids. V was pared by 0 bases and J by 3 bases, with 5 bases of the junction left unmatched. Germline CDR1 is MNHEY and CDR2 is SVGEGT. CDR3 bases: TGTGCCAGCAGTTACTCATACGCTAGCGGCTACGAGCAGTACTTC. Amino acid sequence: CASSYSYASGYEQYF.

The chain employs TRBV11-2 and TRBJ1-5; D unresolved. CDR3 length: 15 amino acids. Germline V lookup: CDR1 SGHAT, CDR2 FQNNGV. Trimming removed 1 base from V and 8 bases from J, with 15 bases in between. DNA of the CDR3: TGTGCCAGCAGCTTAGGATTCTCAGGTATTAAGCCCCAGCATTTT. This codes for CASSLGFSGIKPQHF.

The chain links TRBV29-1 to TRBJ2-4; D call uncertain. Germline lookup yields CDR1 SQVTM and CDR2 ANQGSEA. This CDR3 spans 15 amino acids. V was cut by 1 base and J by 2 bases, with 12 bases left in between. CDR3 sequence reads: CSVEAGLDSKNIQYF. DNA for the CDR3: TGCAGCGTTGAAGCGGGCCTTGATTCCAAAAACATTCAGTACTTC.

This rearrangement joins TRBV7-7 to TRBJ2-1; tentative D call: TRBD2 (5 bases). The germline V gene has CDR1 SSHAT and CDR2 FNYEAQ (reference sequence). The CDR3 length is 15 residues. Trimming removed 5 bases at V and 7 bases at J, with 18 bases between. The CDR3 nucleotides read TGTGCCAGCAGCCCCGGAGGCCGTTCAATAAATGAGCAGTTCTTC. It is translated as CASSPGGRSINEQFF.

The genes are TRBV7-2 and TRBJ2-7; 8 positions match TRBD1. Germline V lookup: CDR1 SGHTA, CDR2 FQGNSA. With 5 bases clipped from V and 3 bases from J, the junction kept 6 bases outside the gene matches. The CDR3 is 14 residues long. The chain's CDR3 is CASSPDRAVYEQYF. The CDR3 bases are TGTGCCAGCAGCCCGGACAGGGCGGTCTACGAGCAGTACTTC.

V usage is TRBV10-1 and J usage is TRBJ2-3; 8 bases are a match to TRBD2. Germline assignment: CDR1 WNHNN and CDR2 SYGVQD (reference sequence). The junction had 3 bases not matched to a gene; V was cut back by 9 bases and J by 1 base. This CDR3 spans 13 amino acids. The chain's CDR3 is CASNSGGTDTQYF. CDR3 nucleotide sequence: TGCGCCAGTAATAGCGGGGGCACAGATACGCAGTATTTT.

The chain has TRBV6-5 and TRBJ1-5, with a tentative D call TRBD1 (5 bases). The CDR3 spans 13 residues. The germline V and J ends were trimmed by 7 bases and 6 bases, with 13 bases remaining between them. Germline values: CDR1 MNHEY, CDR2 SVGAGI. The CDR3 coding sequence is TGTGCCAGCACGACAGCCTGGGGTCAGCCCCAGCATTTT. Amino acid sequence: CASTTAWGQPQHF.

DNA of the CDR3: TGTGCCAGCAGTGATGCGGGGGGGCTAGCCAAAAACATTCAGTACTTC. It specifies CASSDAGGLAKNIQYF. The genes are TRBV2 and TRBJ2-4; 9 bases match TRBD2. Germline V gene lookup returns CDR1 SNHLY and CDR2 FYNNEI. Trimming cost V 3 bases and J 0 bases; bases outside gene matches: 3. This CDR3 has 16 amino acids.

The chain joins TRBV2 to TRBJ1-2; D gene ambiguous. The V and J ends lost 5 bases and 7 bases respectively, with 17 bases between them. Germline loops: CDR1 SNHLY, CDR2 FYNNEI. There are 14 residues in the CDR3. The CDR3 bases are TGTGCCAGCAGTTCTGGACCTAACTATAGTGGCTACACCTTC. Protein sequence: CASSSGPNYSGYTF.

The chain employs TRBV18 and TRBJ1-2; D unclear. Trimming removed 1 base from V and 2 bases from J, with 20 bases in between. Germline V CDR1 and CDR2: KGHSH, LQKENI. The CDR3 totals 18 residues. DNA for the CDR3: TGTGCCAGCTCACCACAAGTAGTCTCCAATACGATGAACTATGGCTACACCTTC. Amino acids: CASSPQVVSNTMNYGYTF.

The genes are TRBV4-1 and TRBJ2-7, with a possible D match to TRBD1 (6 bases). V dropped 2 bases and J dropped 1 base, with 18 bases sitting between them. Per the germline V gene, CDR1 is MGHRA and CDR2 is YSYEKL. The CDR3 covers 17 residues. CDR3 sequence: CASSQRPGTPSSYEQYF. The CDR3, as DNA: TGCGCCAGCAGCCAACGACCCGGGACACCCTCATCCTACGAGCAGTACTTC.

This chain connects TRBV19 to TRBJ1-5; 12 bases match TRBD1. Germline CDR1 is LNHDA and CDR2 is SQIVND (reference sequence). This CDR3 contains 17 residues. The ends lost 5 bases at V and 1 base at J; junction bases unmatched: 6. The CDR3 is CASSARDRGQSNQPQHF. In DNA, the CDR3 is TGTGCCAGTAGTGCCCGGGACAGGGGGCAGAGCAATCAGCCCCAGCATTTT.

This clone was counted a single time. This chain links TRBV11-2 with TRBJ2-7; 7 bases are a match to TRBD1. Per the germline V gene, CDR1 is SGHAT and CDR2 is FQNNGV. The V and J ends lost 8 bases and 2 bases, in that order; junction bases with no gene match: 9. CDR3 length: 14 residues. The CDR3 spells CASGRDRGPYEQYF. The CDR3 DNA sequence: TGTGCCAGCGGACGGGACAGAGGACCCTACGAGCAGTACTTC.

This rearrangement joins TRBV30 to TRBJ1-4, with D maybe TRBD1 (5 bases). The CDR3 has 12 amino acids. Germline CDR1 reads GTSNPN; CDR2 reads SVGIG (reference sequence). V was clipped by 5 bases and J by 5 bases, with 9 bases between them. CDR3 in DNA: TGTGCCTGGCAGGGACCAAATGAAAAACTGTTTTTT. Encoded protein: CAWQGPNEKLFF.

The chain couples TRBV14 to TRBJ1-2; D is unclear. Germline V gives CDR1 SGHDN, CDR2 FVKESK. The CDR3 totals 16 residues. Trimming stripped 1 base from V and 5 bases from J, with 17 bases between. In nucleotides, the CDR3 is TGTGCCAGCAGCCAAGTGACACGTGGGCCCAATTATGGCTACACCTTC. This encodes CASSQVTRGPNYGYTF.

The chain recombines TRBV6-1 with TRBJ2-3, with 8 bases lining up with TRBD1. Trimming took 3 bases from V and 3 from J; bases not matched to a gene: 2. Germline-derived CDR1 and CDR2 are MNHNS and SASEGT. The CDR3 runs to 14 residues. The DNA for the CDR3 is TGTGCCAGCAGTGACAGGGGGCTGACAGATACGCAGTATTTT. Protein: CASSDRGLTDTQYF.

This clone has just a few counts. The chain has TRBV19 and TRBJ1-2, with D possibly matching TRBD1 (5 bases). Germline CDR1 is LNHDA and CDR2 is SQIVND (reference sequence). The CDR3 spans 11 residues. The V end lost 10 bases, the J end lost 4 bases, and 10 bases lay between the germline ends. The CDR3 DNA sequence: TGTGCCACCAGGGAGTTCTATGGCTACACCTTC. Protein product: CATREFYGYTF.

V usage is TRBV5-6 and J usage is TRBJ1-5; D remains ambiguous. This CDR3 contains 15 residues. Deletions cut 0 bases from V and 3 bases from J, with 10 bases between. Germline-derived CDR1 and CDR2 are SGHDT and YYEEEE. The CDR3 reads CASSLGPTHNQPQHF. The CDR3 DNA sequence: TGTGCCAGCAGCTTGGGGCCCACCCACAATCAGCCCCAGCATTTT.

The gene calls are TRBV6-5 and TRBJ1-4; 9 bases agree with TRBD1. The CDR3 sequence is 16 residues long. The germline V gene encodes CDR1 MNHEY and CDR2 SVGAGI. With 2 bases clipped from V and 6 bases from J, the junction kept 7 bases outside the gene matches. CDR3 protein: CASSYGGTGQYEKLFF. CDR3 DNA: TGTGCCAGCAGTTACGGCGGGACAGGGCAGTATGAAAAACTGTTTTTT.

This clone was detected only a few times. CDR3 sequence: CASSQDKGALNTEAFF. CDR3 bases: TGCGCCAGCAGCCAAGATAAAGGAGCCTTGAACACTGAAGCTTTCTTT. The genes are TRBV4-1 and TRBJ1-1; no clear D. This CDR3 comprises 16 residues. Trimming stripped 0 bases from V and 0 bases from J, with 11 bases between. CDR1 and CDR2 from the germline V gene are MGHRA and YSYEKL.

The V and J genes are TRBV5-6 and TRBJ2-3; 12 bases agree with TRBD2. V trimming: 4 bases; J trimming: 5 bases; junction bases outside the gene matches: 5. Germline-derived CDR1 and CDR2 are SGHDT and YYEEEE. The CDR3 spans 15 residues. The DNA of the CDR3 is TGTGCCAGCAGCCGAAGACTAGCGGGGGTAGATACGCAGTATTTT. This encodes CASSRRLAGVDTQYF. Full variable domain (outside the CDR3, taken from reference TRBV5-6 and TRBJ2-3): DAGVTQSPTHLIKTRGQQVTLRCSPKSGHDTVSWYQQALGQGPQFIFQYYEEEERQRGNFPDRFSGHQFPNYSSELNVNALLLGDSALYLCASSRRLAGVDTQYFGPGTRLTVL.

This clone was found a few times. CDR3 region: CASSSYGVGTEAFF. The CDR3 region has the DNA TGTGCCAGCAGTAGTTACGGGGTGGGCACTGAAGCTTTCTTT. The V gene is TRBV27, the J gene TRBJ1-1; D not resolved. Germline V lookup: CDR1 MNHEY, CDR2 SMNVEV (reference sequence). The CDR3 is 14 amino acids. Trimming left V 5 bases short and J 4 bases short, with 14 bases between.

The chain combines TRBV2 with TRBJ2-7, with TRBD1 as a possible D gene (6 bases). The CDR3 totals 12 residues. The germline V gene has CDR1 SNHLY and CDR2 FYNNEI. With 8 bases removed from V and 6 bases from J, the gap between germline ends came to 14 bases. The CDR3 nucleotides are TGTGCCAGCGATGGGGGCCTTACCGAGCAGTACTTC. It is translated as CASDGGLTEQYF.

V is TRBV3-1 (or the pseudogene TRBV3-2) and J is TRBJ1-1; 7 bases agree with TRBD1. V lost 4 bases and J lost 10; bases outside the gene matches: 12. The CDR3 length is 14 residues. Germline loops: CDR1 LGHDT, CDR2 YNNKEL (reference sequence). This CDR3 reads CASSPMGGGGGAFF. The DNA of the CDR3 is TGTGCCAGCAGCCCGATGGGAGGGGGCGGAGGAGCTTTCTTT.

This chain uses TRBV18 with TRBJ1-5; D gene ambiguous. Germline CDR1 reads KGHSH; CDR2 reads LQKENI. This CDR3 has 16 amino acids. Trimming pared 4 bases from V and 2 bases from J, leaving 15 bases between. CDR3 region: CASSRGEGSGNQPQHF. The CDR3, as DNA: TGTGCCAGCTCACGAGGAGAAGGGTCGGGCAATCAGCCCCAGCATTTT.